This paragraph reports one T cell receptor beta chain. Its antigen is undetermined. This record belongs to a study of early T cells in non-severe SARS-CoV-2 infection. As for the study in general: Investigators sequenced bulk RNA drawn from unsorted whole blood, and chains remained unpaired. General study findings and limits: VDJdb matching skewed toward anti-spike CD8 responses, missing private and CD4 specificities.

Researchers tagged individual cDNA molecules with unique molecular identifiers. A single record per CDR3 protein comes from TCRdb applying MiXCR to the 5' RACE reads. The table has tens of thousands of distinct CDR3 sequences, about 7.4% seen once. The TCR comes from an adult who was a healthcare worker with PCR-confirmed SARS-CoV-2 infection or an uninfected control (not recorded which). Source: whole blood, taken at baseline.

The CDR3 DNA sequence: TGTGCCAGCAGCCTGGGACACATCTACGAGCAGTACTTC. Protein: CASSLGHIYEQYF. This sequence joins TRBV14 and TRBJ2-7; possibly TRBD1 for D (6 bases). CDR1 and CDR2 (germline): SGHDN, FVKESK. CDR3 length: 13 amino acids. V lost 4 bases and J lost 3, with 10 bases in between.